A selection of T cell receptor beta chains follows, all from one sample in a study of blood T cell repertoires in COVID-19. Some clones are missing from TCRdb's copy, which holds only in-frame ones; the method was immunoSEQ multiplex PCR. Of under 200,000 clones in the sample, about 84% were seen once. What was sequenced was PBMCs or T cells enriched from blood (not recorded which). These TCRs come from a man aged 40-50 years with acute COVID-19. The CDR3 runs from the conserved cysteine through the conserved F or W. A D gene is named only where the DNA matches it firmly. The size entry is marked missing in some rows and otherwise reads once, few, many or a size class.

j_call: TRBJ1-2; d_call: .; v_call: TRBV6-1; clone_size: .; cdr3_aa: CASSEASGREHGYTF; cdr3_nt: TGTGCCAGCAGTGAAGCATCGGGTCGGGAGCATGGCTACACCTTC
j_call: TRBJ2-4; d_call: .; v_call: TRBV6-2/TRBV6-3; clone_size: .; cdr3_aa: CASSYSASLAKNIQYF; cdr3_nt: TGTGCCAGCAGTTACTCGGCCAGTCTAGCCAAAAACATTCAGTACTTC
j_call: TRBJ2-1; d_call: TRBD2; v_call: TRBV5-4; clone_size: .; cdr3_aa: CASSSLAGGSYNEQFF; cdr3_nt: TGTGCCAGCAGCTCCTTAGCGGGAGGGTCCTACAATGAGCAGTTCTTC
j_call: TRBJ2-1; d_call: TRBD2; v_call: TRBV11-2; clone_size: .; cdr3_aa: CASSILRGGGRVNEQFF; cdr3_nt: TGTGCCAGCAGCATCCTTCGGGGTGGCGGGAGAGTCAATGAGCAGTTCTTC
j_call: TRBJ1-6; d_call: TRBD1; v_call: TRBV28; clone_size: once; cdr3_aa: CASSLALDRSAFSPLHF; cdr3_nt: TGTGCCAGCAGTTTAGCCCTGGACAGGAGCGCTTTTTCACCCCTCCACTTT
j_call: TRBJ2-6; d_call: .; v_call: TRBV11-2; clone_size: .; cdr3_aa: CASGGQPAYGANVLTF; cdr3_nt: TGTGCCAGCGGAGGACAGCCTGCCTACGGGGCCAACGTCCTGACTTTC
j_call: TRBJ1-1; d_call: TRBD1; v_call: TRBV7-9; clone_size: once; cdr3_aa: CASSPTGKNTEAFF; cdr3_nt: TGTGCCAGCAGCCCGACAGGGAAGAACACTGAAGCTTTCTTT
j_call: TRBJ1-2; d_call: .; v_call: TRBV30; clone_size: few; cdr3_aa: CAWREAGSYGYTF; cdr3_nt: TGTGCCTGGAGGGAAGCGGGGAGCTATGGCTACACCTTC
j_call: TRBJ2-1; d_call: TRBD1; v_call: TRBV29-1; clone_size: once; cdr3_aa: CSVDRQGARNEQFF; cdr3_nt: TGCAGCGTTGATCGACAGGGGGCGAGGAATGAGCAGTTCTTC
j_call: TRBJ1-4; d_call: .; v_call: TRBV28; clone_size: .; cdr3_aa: CASSLPGANEKLFF; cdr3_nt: TGTGCCAGCAGTCTGCCCGGGGCTAATGAAAAACTGTTTTTT
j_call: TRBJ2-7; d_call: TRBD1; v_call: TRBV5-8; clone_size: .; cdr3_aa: CASSFDRGSNEQYF; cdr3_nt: TGTGCCAGCAGCTTCGACAGGGGGTCCAACGAGCAGTACTTC
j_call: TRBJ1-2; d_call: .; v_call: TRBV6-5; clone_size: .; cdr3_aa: CASTPVQGSGYTF; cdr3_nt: TGTGCCAGCACCCCCGTCCAGGGATCCGGCTACACCTTC
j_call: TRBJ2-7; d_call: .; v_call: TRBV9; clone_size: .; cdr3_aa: CASSVGPAGSYEQYF; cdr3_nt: TGTGCCAGCAGCGTAGGTCCCGCAGGATCCTACGAGCAGTACTTC
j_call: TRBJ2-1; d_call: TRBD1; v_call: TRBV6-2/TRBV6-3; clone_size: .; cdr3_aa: CASSTQGMNEQFF; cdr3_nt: TGTGCCAGCAGTACACAGGGGATGAATGAGCAGTTCTTC
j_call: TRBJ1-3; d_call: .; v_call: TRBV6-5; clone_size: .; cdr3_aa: CASRQDFSGNTIYF; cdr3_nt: TGTGCCAGTCGACAGGACTTCTCTGGAAACACCATATATTTT
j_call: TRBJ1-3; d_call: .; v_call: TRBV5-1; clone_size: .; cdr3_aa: CASSLRPLGDSGNTIYF; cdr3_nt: TGCGCCAGCAGCTTACGACCTCTCGGAGATTCTGGAAACACCATATATTTT
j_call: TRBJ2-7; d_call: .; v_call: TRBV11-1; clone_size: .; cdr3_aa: CASSSTGEQYF; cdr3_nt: TGTGCCAGCAGCTCGACAGGCGAGCAGTACTTC
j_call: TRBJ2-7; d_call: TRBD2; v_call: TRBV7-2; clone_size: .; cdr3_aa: CASSLGTSGNYEQYF; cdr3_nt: TGTGCCAGCAGCTTAGGGACTAGCGGCAACTACGAGCAGTACTTC
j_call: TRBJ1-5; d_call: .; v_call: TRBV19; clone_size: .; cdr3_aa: CASSRSLVRPQHF; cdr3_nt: TGTGCCAGTAGCCGCTCTTTGGTTAGGCCCCAGCATTTT
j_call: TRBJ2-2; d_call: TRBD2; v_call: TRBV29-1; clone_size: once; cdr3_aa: CSVEDRVLAGTGELFF; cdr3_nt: TGCAGCGTTGAAGATCGGGTACTAGCGGGCACCGGGGAGCTGTTTTTT
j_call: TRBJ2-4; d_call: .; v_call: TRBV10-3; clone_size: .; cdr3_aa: CAISSTERNIQYF; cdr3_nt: TGTGCCATCAGTTCGACAGAAAGAAACATTCAGTACTTC
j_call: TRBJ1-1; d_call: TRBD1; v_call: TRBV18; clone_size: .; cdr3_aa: CASSPTGGTEAFF; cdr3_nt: TGTGCCAGCTCACCGACAGGGGGCACTGAAGCTTTCTTT
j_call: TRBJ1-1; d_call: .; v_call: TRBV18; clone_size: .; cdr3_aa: CASSRTVPGDTEAFF; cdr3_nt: TGTGCCAGCTCACGAACAGTCCCAGGGGACACTGAAGCTTTCTTT
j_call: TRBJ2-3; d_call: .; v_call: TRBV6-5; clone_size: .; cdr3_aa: CASSVDTQYF; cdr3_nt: TGTGCCAGCAGCGTGGATACGCAGTATTTT
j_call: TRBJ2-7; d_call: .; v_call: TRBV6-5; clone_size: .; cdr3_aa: CASGFRVHEQYF; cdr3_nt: TGTGCCAGCGGCTTCAGGGTCCACGAGCAGTACTTC
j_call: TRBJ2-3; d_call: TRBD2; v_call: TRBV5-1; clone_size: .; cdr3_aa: CASSLLAGGSDTQYF; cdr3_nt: TGCGCCAGCAGCTTACTAGCGGGAGGATCAGATACGCAGTATTTT
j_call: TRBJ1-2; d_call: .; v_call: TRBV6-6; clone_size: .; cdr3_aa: CASSYSERRIDGYTF; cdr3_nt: TGTGCCAGCAGTTACTCAGAGAGGAGAATCGATGGCTACACCTTC
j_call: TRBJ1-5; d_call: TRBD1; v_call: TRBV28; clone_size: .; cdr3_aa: CASSLMGAGGMMSNQPQHF; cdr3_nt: TGTGCCAGCAGTTTAATGGGGGCAGGGGGGATGATGAGCAATCAGCCCCAGCATTTT
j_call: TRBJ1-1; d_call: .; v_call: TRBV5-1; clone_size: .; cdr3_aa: CASSLESTGTEAFF; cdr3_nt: TGCGCCAGCAGCTTGGAATCAACAGGTACTGAAGCTTTCTTT
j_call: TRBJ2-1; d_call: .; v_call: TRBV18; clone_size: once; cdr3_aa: CASSPTARAGYNEQFF; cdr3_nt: TGTGCCAGCTCACCCACCGCCAGGGCAGGATACAATGAGCAGTTCTTC
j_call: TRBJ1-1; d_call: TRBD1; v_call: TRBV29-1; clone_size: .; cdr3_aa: CSVLWQGGTEAFF; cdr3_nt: TGCAGCGTTTTATGGCAGGGGGGAACTGAAGCTTTCTTT
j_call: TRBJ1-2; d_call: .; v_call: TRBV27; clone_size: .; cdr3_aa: CASTGGFGYTF; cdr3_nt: TGTGCCAGCACGGGGGGTTTTGGCTACACCTTC
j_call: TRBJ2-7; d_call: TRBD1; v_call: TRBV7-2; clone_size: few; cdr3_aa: CASSRDRGVHEQYF; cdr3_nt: TGTGCCAGCAGCCGGGACAGGGGAGTCCACGAGCAGTACTTC
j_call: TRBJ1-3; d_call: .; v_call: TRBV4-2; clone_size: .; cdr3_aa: CASSQDLTHGNTIYF; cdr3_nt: TGTGCCAGCAGCCAAGATCTCACACACGGAAACACCATATATTTT
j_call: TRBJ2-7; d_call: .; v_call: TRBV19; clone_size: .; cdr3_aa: CASSTAREHEQYF; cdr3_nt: TGTGCCAGTAGTACGGCCAGGGAACACGAGCAGTACTTC
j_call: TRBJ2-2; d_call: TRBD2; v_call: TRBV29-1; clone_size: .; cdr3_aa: CSVRGTSGRTNTGELFF; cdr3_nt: TGCAGCGTTCGCGGGACTAGCGGGAGAACGAACACCGGGGAGCTGTTTTTT
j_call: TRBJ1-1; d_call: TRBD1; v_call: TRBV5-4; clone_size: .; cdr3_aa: CASSFFRQGTEAFF; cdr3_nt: TGTGCCAGCAGCTTTTTCCGACAGGGAACTGAAGCTTTCTTT
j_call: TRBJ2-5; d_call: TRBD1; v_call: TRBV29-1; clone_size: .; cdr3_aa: CSANPGQQETQYF; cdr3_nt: TGCAGCGCTAACCCGGGACAGCAAGAGACCCAGTACTTC
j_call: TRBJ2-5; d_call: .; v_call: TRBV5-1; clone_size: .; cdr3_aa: CASSFALGETQYF; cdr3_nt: TGCGCCAGCAGCTTTGCGCTCGGGGAGACCCAGTACTTC
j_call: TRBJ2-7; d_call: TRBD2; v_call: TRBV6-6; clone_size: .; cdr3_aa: CASSYMGTSGTEQYF; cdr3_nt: TGTGCCAGCAGCTACATGGGCACTAGCGGGACCGAGCAGTACTTC
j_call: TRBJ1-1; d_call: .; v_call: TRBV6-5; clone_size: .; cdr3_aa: CAGGQSNTEAFF; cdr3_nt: TGTGCCGGTGGACAGTCGAACACTGAAGCTTTCTTT
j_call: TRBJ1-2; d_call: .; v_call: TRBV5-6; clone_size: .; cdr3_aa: CASSPSNYGYTF; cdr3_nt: TGTGCCAGCAGCCCGTCTAACTATGGCTACACCTTC
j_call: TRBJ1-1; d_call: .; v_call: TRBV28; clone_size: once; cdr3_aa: CASSLVPAQPNTEAFF; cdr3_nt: TGTGCCAGCAGTTTAGTTCCAGCGCAGCCTAACACTGAAGCTTTCTTT
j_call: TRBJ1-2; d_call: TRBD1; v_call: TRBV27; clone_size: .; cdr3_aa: CASRPGGSSVYTF; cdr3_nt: TGTGCCAGCAGACCAGGGGGGTCGAGTGTCTACACCTTC
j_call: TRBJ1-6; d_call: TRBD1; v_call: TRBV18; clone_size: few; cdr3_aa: CASSPGTGRNSPLHF; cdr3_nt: TGTGCCAGCTCACCCGGGACAGGGCGTAATTCACCCCTCCACTTT
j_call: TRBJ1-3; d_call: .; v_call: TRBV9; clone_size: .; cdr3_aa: CASSSEDGEYSGNTIYF; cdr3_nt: TGTGCCAGCAGCTCCGAAGACGGAGAATACTCTGGAAACACCATATATTTT
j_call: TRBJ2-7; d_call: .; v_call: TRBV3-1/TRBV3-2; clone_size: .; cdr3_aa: CASSRLYEQYF; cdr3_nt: TGTGCCAGCAGCCGACTCTACGAGCAGTACTTC
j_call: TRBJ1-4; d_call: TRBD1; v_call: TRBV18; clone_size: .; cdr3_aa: CASSPGTGREKLFF; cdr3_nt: TGTGCCAGCTCACCAGGGACAGGGAGAGAAAAACTGTTTTTT
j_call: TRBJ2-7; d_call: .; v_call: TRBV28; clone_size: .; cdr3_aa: CASKAPGGSEQYF; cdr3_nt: TGTGCCAGCAAGGCACCAGGGGGGAGCGAGCAGTACTTC
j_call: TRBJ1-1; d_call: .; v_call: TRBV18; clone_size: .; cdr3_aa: CASSPRGENTEAFF; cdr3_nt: TGTGCCAGCTCACCACGGGGGGAGAACACTGAAGCTTTCTTT
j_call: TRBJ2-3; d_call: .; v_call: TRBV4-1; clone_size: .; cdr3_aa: CASSQDAGRGLPDTQYF; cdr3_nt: TGCGCCAGCAGCCAAGATGCGGGAAGGGGCCTCCCAGATACGCAGTATTTT